This T cell receptor beta chain derives from a study of T-cell reconstitution after alpha-beta-depleted transplantation in children. Study-wide results and limits: Newly produced T cells mostly accounted for T-cell counts and diversity one year post-transplant. At around two months after transplant, the alpha-beta T cells were reportedly derived from several hundred expanded clones that came from non-depleted graft cells.

Unique molecular identifiers were incorporated into the prepared TCRbeta library. TCRdb re-derived calls from the PCR reads in MiXCR, one entry per CDR3 protein. The table shows about 980,000 distinct CDR3 sequences, with around 30% occurring only once. This clonotype occurred once. Its cognate antigen is unknown. Germline values: CDR1 LNHDA, CDR2 SQIVND (reference sequence). Trimming removed 6 bases at V and 8 bases at J, with 25 bases between. This CDR3 is 16 amino acids long. The sequences come from PBMCs, mostly from graft donor cells, collected 360 days after TCRalphabeta/CD19-depleted stem cell transplant. This TCR was sampled from a boy under two years old who had a stem cell transplant for SCID, so the T cells may come from the graft donor. The chain combines TRBV19 with TRBJ1-2; D possibly corresponds to TRBD1 (5 bases). CDR3 in DNA: TGTGCCAGTAGCCCGGAAGGGTTCACAGGAGTCCGGGGCTACACCTTC. This sequence encodes CASSPEGFTGVRGYTF.